A single TCR beta chain is shown here with its context. What it recognizes is unknown. After removal of 4 bases from V and 7 bases from J, the junction contained 16 bases not matched to a gene. Germline V gene lookup returns CDR1 MRHNA and CDR2 SNTAGT. The CDR3 spans 17 residues. Clones were read by immunoSEQ multiplex PCR, and TCRdb kept only the in-frame ones, dropping some. The repertoire holds tens of thousands of clones, roughly 82% seen once, with approximately 3.6% in the top ten. This sample was included in a study of a mutant IDH1 vaccine in newly diagnosed glioma. Specified time point: week 47, end of study. The investigators gave 300 ug of mutant IDH1 20-mer peptide in each vaccine dose, together with topical imiquimod.

The J gene is TRBJ1-2, the V gene TRBV6-4; 9 bases line up with TRBD1. The sequences come from PBMCs, collected from a glioma patient whose treatment included an IDH1 peptide vaccine. The receptor comes from a man in his forties or fifties with glioma. Some clones in this sample may be carry-over from other donors' samples. The CDR3, as DNA: TGTGCCAGCAGTGCATCCGGGACAGGGCTGGATGCTCGTGGCTACACCTTC. It yields the protein CASSASGTGLDARGYTF.